This T cell receptor beta chain was sequenced for a study of shared T cell receptors in the human thymus. Libraries were prepared by immunoSEQ multiplex PCR; TCRdb keeps only in-frame clonotypes and omits some of them. Among 450,000 to 650,000 clones listed, around 82% were seen once. With V trimmed by 2 bases and J by 6 bases, 9 bases remained unmatched. Germline V CDR1 and CDR2: SGDLS, YYNGEE. The CDR3 is 16 residues long. These data were also filed under a second study, of human thymus T cells. That report adds: During corrective heart surgery, resections were taken, and the thymus tissue came from them. Reports from related research described highly overlapping thymic repertoires among unrelated individuals.

The V call is TRBV9, the J call TRBJ2-3; 10 nucleotides agree with TRBD2. The TCR sequence derives from a boy in the first two years of life with a congenital heart defect. The source material was thymocytes. In DNA form, the CDR3 reads TGTGCCAGCAGCGTCGGGACTAGCGAGTTTGTTGATACGCAGTATTTT. The encoded protein is CASSVGTSEFVDTQYF.